The 15 T cell receptor beta chains below all came from one sample that was sequenced in a study of identical twins. TCRdb reprocessed the 5' RACE reads via MiXCR and lists one record per CDR3 protein. The repertoire holds nearly 250,000 distinct CDR3 sequences, roughly 7% seen once, with under 4% in the top ten. These data were likewise used in another study, on yellow fever vaccine responses in identical twins.

The sequenced sample consisted of memory (CD45RO+) T cells sorted from blood. The receptors stem from a woman in her late teens or twenties in good health.

This clonotype was seen ten or more times. The DNA for the CDR3 is TGTGCCAGCACCGAGGGGCGGGAGCTTGGAGATACGCAGTATTTT. This gives the protein CASTEGRELGDTQYF. The rearrangement uses TRBV28 and TRBJ2-3; 7 bases agree with TRBD2. The CDR3 is made up of 15 amino acids. Germline V CDR1 and CDR2: MDHEN, SYDVKM. The V gene end was trimmed by 7 bases and the J gene end by 5 bases; junction bases not matched to a gene: 12.

This clonotype was picked up many times. V gene TRBV5-1 combines with J gene TRBJ2-3; possibly TRBD2 for D (5 bases). The germline V and J ends were trimmed by 0 bases and 2 bases, with 10 bases remaining between them. Germline loops: CDR1 SGHRS, CDR2 YFSETQ. The CDR3 has 15 residues. CDR3 region: CASSLAGGHTDTQYF. The CDR3 coding sequence is TGCGCCAGCAGCTTGGCCGGAGGTCACACAGATACGCAGTATTTT.

This clonotype was counted at least ten times. The chain is built from TRBV27 and TRBJ2-2; D is ambiguous. CDR1 is MNHEY, CDR2 SMNVEV, per germline (reference sequence). Trimming left V 4 bases short and J 9 bases short, with 6 bases between. CDR3 size: 11 residues. This CDR3 reads CASSSYRELFF. The CDR3 coding sequence is TGTGCCAGCAGTTCCTACCGGGAGCTGTTTTTT.

J is TRBJ2-4 and V is TRBV3-1; TRBD2 agrees at 7 bases. The CDR3 sequence is 12 residues long. From germline, CDR1 is LGHDT and CDR2 YNNKEL (reference sequence). Trimming took 4 bases from V and 14 from J; bases not matched to a gene: 8. CDR3 bases: TGTGCCAGCAGCCCCCGACGGGGGGTAGAGTACTTC. This translates into CASSPRRGVEYF.

This clonotype was counted many times. This chain joins TRBV5-1 and TRBJ2-2; 11 positions agree with TRBD2. CDR1 and CDR2 from the germline V gene are SGHRS and YFSETQ. Losses at the gene ends were 6 bases for V and 6 bases for J; bases not matched to a gene: 10. This CDR3 has 16 residues. The CDR3 coding sequence is TGCGCCAGCACAGACATTAGCGGGAGGGCCGCCGGGGAGCTGTTTTTT. It codes for CASTDISGRAAGELFF.

This clonotype appeared many times. The chain couples TRBV5-1 to TRBJ2-5; TRBD1 aligns across 7 bases. V shed 4 bases and J 3 bases; nucleotides not matched to a gene: 9. Looked up from germline, CDR1 is SGHRS and CDR2 is YFSETQ. The CDR3 runs 15 residues. CDR3 amino acids: CASSGTGTVKETQYF. In DNA form, the CDR3 reads TGCGCCAGCAGCGGGACGGGGACAGTTAAAGAGACCCAGTACTTC.

This clonotype turned up a few times. This rearrangement joins TRBV28 to TRBJ2-1; 12 bases map to TRBD1. J lost 8 bases, V lost 5 bases, and 7 bases had no gene match. The CDR3 runs to 15 residues. Germline loops: CDR1 MDHEN, CDR2 SYDVKM. The CDR3 protein is CASSGDRGRLDEQFF. The CDR3 bases are TGTGCCAGCAGTGGGGACAGGGGGCGCCTGGATGAGCAGTTCTTC. Supplemented by reference TRBV28 and TRBJ2-1, the full variable domain reads DVKVTQSSRYLVKRTGEKVFLECVQDMDHENMFWYRQDPGLGLRLIYFSYDVKMKEKGDIPEGYSVSREKKERFSLILESASTNQTSMYLCASSGDRGRLDEQFFGPGTRLTVL.

In this sample, this clonotype turned up a few times. J is TRBJ2-1 and V is TRBV7-9; no clear D. Per germline, CDR1 SEHNR and CDR2 FQNEAQ (reference sequence). CDR3 size: 14 residues. V gave up 4 bases and J gave up 2 bases, with 9 bases separating them. CDR3 DNA sequence: TGTGCCAGCAGCTCGGTCTCGGCCTACAATGAGCAGTTCTTC. It yields the protein CASSSVSAYNEQFF.

This clonotype was found a few times. This chain joins TRBV20-1 and TRBJ1-1; D gene uncertain. The germline V gene has CDR1 DFQATT and CDR2 SNEGSKA (reference sequence). The CDR3 has 11 residues. The germline V and J ends were trimmed by 0 bases and 10 bases, with 9 bases remaining between them. CDR3 in amino acids: CSAREEKGAFF. As DNA, the CDR3 is TGCAGTGCTAGAGAGGAGAAGGGAGCTTTCTTT.

In this sample, this clonotype turned up a few times. V and J are TRBV7-8 and TRBJ1-2, with TRBD1 matching over 7 bases. Germline lookup yields CDR1 SGHVS and CDR2 FQNEAQ. The CDR3 runs to 15 residues. Losses at the gene ends were 5 bases for V and 9 bases for J; bases not matched to a gene: 15. The CDR3 here is CASSQLGGLRQSYTF. The CDR3 DNA is TGTGCCAGCAGCCAACTAGGGGGCCTCCGACAGAGCTACACCTTC.

This clonotype was detected many times. The V call is TRBV10-3, the J call TRBJ1-2; no definite D call. Germline values: CDR1 ENHRY, CDR2 SYGVKD. This CDR3 region has 14 residues. Trimming removed 4 bases at V and 8 bases at J, with 17 bases between. The CDR3: CAISGEELIEGYTF. CDR3 nucleotide sequence: TGTGCCATCAGTGGAGAGGAGCTTATAGAAGGCTACACCTTC.

This clonotype has more than one count but fewer than ten. The chain employs TRBV6-4 and TRBJ1-2; TRBD1 aligns across 8 bases. Germline V gives CDR1 MRHNA, CDR2 SNTAGT. Trimming at V came to 2 bases and at J to 5 bases, leaving 13 bases not matched to a gene. The CDR3 has 17 residues. The CDR3 coding sequence is TGTGCCAGCAGTGACCCGCCGGTTCCCAGGGGGCATTATGGCTACACCTTC. It encodes CASSDPPVPRGHYGYTF.

The table lists this clonotype with many counts. CDR3 sequence: CASSSDPVEETQYF. CDR3 DNA sequence: TGTGCCAGCAGCTCGGACCCAGTTGAGGAGACCCAGTACTTC. The chain couples TRBV2 to TRBJ2-5; no clear D. The V and J ends lost 6 bases and 5 bases respectively, with 16 bases between them. Germline CDR1 is SNHLY and CDR2 is FYNNEI. The CDR3 has 14 amino acids.

V and J are TRBV20-1 and TRBJ2-1; tentative D call: TRBD2 (6 bases). The CDR3 runs 13 residues. With 5 bases removed from V and 9 bases from J, the gap between germline ends came to 17 bases. Per germline, CDR1 DFQATT and CDR2 SNEGSKA (reference sequence). CDR3 in DNA: TGCAGTGCTCCTATGGGCGGGAAGGCTGAGCAGTTCTTC. This gives the protein CSAPMGGKAEQFF.

V gene TRBV7-2 combines with J gene TRBJ2-4; D might be TRBD2 (5 bases). Germline V CDR1 and CDR2: SGHTA, FQGNSA. CDR3 length: 15 amino acids. Trimming took off 8 bases at V and 1 base at J, with 15 bases between the two ends. This CDR3 reads CASGDGDFAKNIQYF. The CDR3 DNA follows: TGTGCCAGCGGTGACGGGGATTTTGCCAAAAACATTCAGTACTTC. Complete variable domain (other parts from reference TRBV7-2 and TRBJ2-4): GAGVSQSPSNKVTEKGKDVELRCDPISGHTALYWYRQSLGQGLEFLIYFQGNSAPDKSGLPSDRFSAERTGGSVSTLTIQRTQQEDSAVYLCASGDGDFAKNIQYFGAGTRLSVL.